One TCR beta chain is described in this entry. Here immunoSEQ multiplex PCR was the method, and the copy in TCRdb shows in-frame clones only, minus some. The sample holds 250,000 to 300,000 clones; approximately 78% are singletons and the top ten take approximately 5%. The record originates from a study of blood T cell repertoires in COVID-19. Looking at the study overall: Acute and convalescent COVID-19 specimens originated in the United States, Italy and Spain.

Those enrolled, adults aged roughly 18 to 89 years, came from about two dozen US areas. Categorization into cohorts depended on clinical history that participants reported. A COVID-19 case was met by exposed participants within 2 weeks before study entry. CDR3 size: 15 residues. The sample taken for sequencing was PBMCs or T cells enriched from blood (not recorded which). This clonotype originated in a man aged 35 to 55 who had been exposed to COVID-19. V is TRBV21-1 and J is TRBJ2-3; the D call in the table, TRBD2, was not verified against the DNA. TRBV21-1 is a pseudogene locus. CDR3 loop: CASSKSGSSTDTQYF. CDR3 nucleotide sequence: TGTGCCAGCAGCAAAAGCGGGAGTAGCACAGATACGCAGTATTTT.